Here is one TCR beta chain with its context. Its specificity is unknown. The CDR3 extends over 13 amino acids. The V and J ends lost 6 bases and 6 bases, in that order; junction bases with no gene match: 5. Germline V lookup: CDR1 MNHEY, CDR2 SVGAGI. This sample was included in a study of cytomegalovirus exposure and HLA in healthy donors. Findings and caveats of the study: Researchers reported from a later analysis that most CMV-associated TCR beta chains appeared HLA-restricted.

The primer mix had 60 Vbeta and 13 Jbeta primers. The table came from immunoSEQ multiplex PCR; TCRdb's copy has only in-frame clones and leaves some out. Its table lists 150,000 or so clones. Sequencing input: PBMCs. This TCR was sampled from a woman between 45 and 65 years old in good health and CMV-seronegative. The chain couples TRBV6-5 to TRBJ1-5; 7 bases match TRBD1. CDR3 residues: CASRTGSSQPQHF. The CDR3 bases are TGTGCCAGCAGGACAGGGTCGAGTCAGCCCCAGCATTTT.